These 11 T cell receptor beta chains originate from one sample sequenced in a study of Graves' ophthalmopathy and Graves' hyperthyroidism. Amplification from RNA transcripts yielded the TCR beta CDR3 regions. Second-round multiplex PCR came after a first-round RT-PCR that employed HTBI primers. TCRdb reprocessed the multiplex PCR reads with MiXCR, giving one entry per CDR3 protein. The sample has under 400,000 distinct CDR3 sequences; about a sixth are singletons. The sequencing sample was made of peripheral blood. The receptors derive from an adult man with Graves' ophthalmopathy.

This chain uses TRBV20-1 with TRBJ2-5; D uncertain. CDR1 is DFQATT, CDR2 SNEGSKA, per germline (reference sequence). The CDR3 consists of 12 residues. The V gene lost 5 bases and the J gene lost 4 bases, with 11 bases spanning the gap. The CDR3 is CSALGIGETQYF. The CDR3 DNA reads as TGCAGTGCTTTAGGGATTGGAGAGACCCAGTACTTC.

Turning to this clonotype: One end of the junction is discordant with germline, which a read error may explain. This chain connects TRBV28 to TRBJ1-2; D is unclear. The length of the CDR3 is 15 residues. Germline V lookup: CDR1 MDHEN, CDR2 SYDVKM. The CDR3 nucleotides read TGTGCCAGCAGTATGGGGAAAGTCCGGGCCTATGGCTACATCTTC. Its protein product is CASSMGKVRAYGYIF.

V is TRBV28 and J is TRBJ2-5; TRBD1 matches at 12 bases. V gave up 5 bases and J gave up 5 bases; unmatched junction bases: 3. Germline CDR1 reads MDHEN; CDR2 reads SYDVKM. This CDR3 is built from 14 residues. CDR3 coding DNA: TGTGCCAGCAGTAGGGACAGGGGGCCTGAGACCCAGTACTTC. Its translation is CASSRDRGPETQYF.

This clonotype was picked up many times. The chain's CDR3 is CASRGAGGPLHF. DNA for the CDR3: TGTGCCAGCAGGGGGGCGGGGGGTCCCCTCCACTTT. The chain recombines TRBV12-3 or TRBV12-4 with TRBJ1-6; TRBD1 might be the D (6 bases). The CDR3 extends over 12 amino acids. V shed 6 bases and J shed 13 bases, with 13 bases lying between them.

There are many counts of this clonotype. This chain links TRBV5-1 with TRBJ2-7; 9 bases align to TRBD2. Germline V gene sequence: CDR1 SGHRS, CDR2 YFSETQ. Trimming removed 5 bases from V and 3 bases from J; junction bases left unmatched: 12. CDR3 size: 16 residues. The CDR3 reads CASSPTAAGGIYEQYF. As DNA, the CDR3 is TGCGCCAGCAGTCCGACCGCAGCGGGGGGCATCTACGAGCAGTACTTC.

This clonotype occurred many times. The J gene is TRBJ2-5, the V gene TRBV6-5; 8 bases align to TRBD2. This CDR3 has 14 amino acids. CDR1 and CDR2 from the germline V gene are MNHEY and SVGAGI. V lost 2 bases and J lost 5; bases outside the gene matches: 4. The CDR3 is CASSYLTSAETQYF. The CDR3 coding sequence is TGTGCCAGCAGTTACCTGACTAGCGCCGAGACCCAGTACTTC.

A few counts support this clonotype. The V gene is TRBV19, the J gene TRBJ2-7, with a tentative D call TRBD1 (6 bases). CDR3 length: 16 amino acids. Looked up from germline, CDR1 is LNHDA and CDR2 is SQIVND (reference sequence). Trimming pared 4 bases from V and 3 bases from J, leaving 19 bases between. CDR3 amino acids: CASSKGDDRHYYEQYF. The DNA for the CDR3 is TGTGCCAGTAGTAAGGGGGACGACAGGCATTACTACGAGCAGTACTTC.

The chain recombines TRBV12-3 or TRBV12-4 with TRBJ1-1, with a possible D match to TRBD1 (5 bases). The CDR3 runs 14 residues. Trimming took 6 bases from V and 3 from J, leaving 14 bases between them. Here the CDR3 DNA reads TGTGCCAGCAGAGCTGGGACGGACTACACTGAAGCTTTCTTT. Its protein is CASRAGTDYTEAFF.

This clonotype was detected ten times or more. V usage is TRBV18 and J usage is TRBJ2-7, with D perhaps matching TRBD1 (5 bases). CDR3 length: 13 amino acids. From germline, CDR1 is KGHSH and CDR2 LQKENI. V dropped 4 bases and J dropped 5 bases, with 12 bases sitting between them. The CDR3 spells CASSRGARNEQYF. DNA of the CDR3: TGTGCCAGCTCACGGGGCGCGAGAAACGAGCAGTACTTC.

In its sample, this clonotype was seen many times. V is TRBV6-5 and J is TRBJ1-2; D call uncertain. The V and J ends lost 0 bases and 4 bases respectively, with 9 bases between them. This CDR3 spans 14 amino acids. Germline assignment: CDR1 MNHEY and CDR2 SVGAGI. CDR3 sequence (DNA): TGTGCCAGCAGTTACTCGAGAGGAATCTATGGCTACACCTTC. Residues: CASSYSRGIYGYTF.

This clonotype was seen ten or more times. The chain links TRBV29-1 to TRBJ2-7; the match to TRBD1 covers 8 bases. V shed 7 bases, J shed 3 bases, and the junction held 5 bases outside the gene matches. Per the germline V gene, CDR1 is SQVTM and CDR2 is ANQGSEA. This CDR3 spans 12 amino acids. CDR3 residues: CSGRGQDYEQYF. The CDR3 DNA reads as TGCAGCGGGCGGGGACAGGACTACGAGCAGTACTTC.